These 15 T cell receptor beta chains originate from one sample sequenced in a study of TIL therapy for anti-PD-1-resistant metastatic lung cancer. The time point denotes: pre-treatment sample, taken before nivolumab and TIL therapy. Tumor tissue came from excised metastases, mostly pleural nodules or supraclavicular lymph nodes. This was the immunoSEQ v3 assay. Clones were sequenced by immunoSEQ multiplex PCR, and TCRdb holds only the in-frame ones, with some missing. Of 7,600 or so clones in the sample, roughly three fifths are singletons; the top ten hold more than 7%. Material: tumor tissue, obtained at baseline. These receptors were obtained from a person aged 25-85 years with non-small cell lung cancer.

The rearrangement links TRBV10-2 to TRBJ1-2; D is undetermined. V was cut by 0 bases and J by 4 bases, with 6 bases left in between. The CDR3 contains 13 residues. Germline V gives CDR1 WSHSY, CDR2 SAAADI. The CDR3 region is CASSESPVYGYTF. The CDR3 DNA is TGCGCCAGCAGTGAGTCTCCAGTCTATGGCTACACCTTC.

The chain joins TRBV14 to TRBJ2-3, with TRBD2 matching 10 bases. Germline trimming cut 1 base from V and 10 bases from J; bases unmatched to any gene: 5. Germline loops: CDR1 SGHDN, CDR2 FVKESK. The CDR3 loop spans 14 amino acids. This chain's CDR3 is CASSQALAGAAQYF. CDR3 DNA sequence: TGTGCCAGCAGCCAAGCCCTAGCGGGGGCGGCGCAGTATTTT.

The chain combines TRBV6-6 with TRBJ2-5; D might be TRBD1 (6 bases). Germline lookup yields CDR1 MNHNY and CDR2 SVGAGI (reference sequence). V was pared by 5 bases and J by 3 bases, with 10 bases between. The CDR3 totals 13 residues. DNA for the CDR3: TGTGCCAGCAGTGGCCACAGGGAAGAGACCCAGTACTTC. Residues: CASSGHREETQYF.

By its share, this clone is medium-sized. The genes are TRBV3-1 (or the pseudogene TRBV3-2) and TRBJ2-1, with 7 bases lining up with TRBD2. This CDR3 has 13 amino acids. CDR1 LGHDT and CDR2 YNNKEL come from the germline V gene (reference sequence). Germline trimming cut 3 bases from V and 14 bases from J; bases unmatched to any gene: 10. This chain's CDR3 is CASSQGFGGSEFF. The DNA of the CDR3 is TGTGCCAGCAGCCAGGGGTTTGGCGGGAGTGAGTTCTTC.

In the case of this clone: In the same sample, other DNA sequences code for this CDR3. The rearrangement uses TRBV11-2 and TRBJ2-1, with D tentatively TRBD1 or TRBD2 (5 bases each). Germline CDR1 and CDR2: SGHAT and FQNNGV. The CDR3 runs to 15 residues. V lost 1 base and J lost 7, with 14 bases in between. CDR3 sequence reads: CASSLARGPLNEQFF. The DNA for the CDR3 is TGTGCCAGCAGCTTAGCGAGGGGCCCATTAAATGAGCAGTTCTTC.

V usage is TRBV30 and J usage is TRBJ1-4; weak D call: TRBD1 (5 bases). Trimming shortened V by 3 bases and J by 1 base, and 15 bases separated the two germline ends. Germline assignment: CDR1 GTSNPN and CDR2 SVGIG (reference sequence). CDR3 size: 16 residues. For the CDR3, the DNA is TGTGCCTGGAGCCCTGCCGTGGGGCGAACTAATGAAAAACTGTTTTTT. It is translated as CAWSPAVGRTNEKLFF.

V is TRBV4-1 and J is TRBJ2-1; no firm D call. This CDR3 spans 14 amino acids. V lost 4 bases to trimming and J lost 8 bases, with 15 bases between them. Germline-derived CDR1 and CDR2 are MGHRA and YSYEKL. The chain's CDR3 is CASSLSDPRYEQFF. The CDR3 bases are TGCGCCAGCAGCCTAAGTGATCCAAGGTATGAGCAGTTCTTC.

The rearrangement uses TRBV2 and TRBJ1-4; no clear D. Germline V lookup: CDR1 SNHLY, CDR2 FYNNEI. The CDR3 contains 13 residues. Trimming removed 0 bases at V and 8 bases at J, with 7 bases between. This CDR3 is CASSEAILEKLFF. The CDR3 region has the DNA TGTGCCAGCAGTGAAGCGATTCTGGAAAAACTGTTTTTT. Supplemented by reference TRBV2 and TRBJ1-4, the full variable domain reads EPEVTQTPSHQVTQMGQEVILRCVPISNHLYFYWYRQILGQKVEFLVSFYNNEISEKSEIFDDQFSVERPDGSNFTLKIRSTKLEDSAMYFCASSEAILEKLFFGSGTQLSVL.

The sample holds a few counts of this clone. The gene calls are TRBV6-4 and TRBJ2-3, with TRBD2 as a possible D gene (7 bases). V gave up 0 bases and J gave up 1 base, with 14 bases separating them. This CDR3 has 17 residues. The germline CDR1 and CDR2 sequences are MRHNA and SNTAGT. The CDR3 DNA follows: TGTGCCAGCAGTGACTCGAACACGGGGGGCGGCACAGATACGCAGTATTTT. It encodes CASSDSNTGGGTDTQYF.

The CDR3 DNA follows: TGTGCCAGCAGTGAACAGGGGCCCGATCAGCCCCAGCATTTT. Amino acid sequence: CASSEQGPDQPQHF. The rearrangement uses TRBV2 and TRBJ1-5; TRBD1 is a possible D gene (6 bases). V was shortened by 2 bases and J by 5 bases, with 10 bases between the two germline ends. The CDR3 consists of 14 residues. Looked up from germline, CDR1 is SNHLY and CDR2 is FYNNEI.

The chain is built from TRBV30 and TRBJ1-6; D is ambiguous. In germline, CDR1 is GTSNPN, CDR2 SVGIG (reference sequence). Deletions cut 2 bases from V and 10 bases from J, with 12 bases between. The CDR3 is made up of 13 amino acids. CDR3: CAWSRQSGSPLHF. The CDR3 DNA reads TGTGCCTGGAGTCGCCAGTCGGGGTCACCCCTCCACTTT.

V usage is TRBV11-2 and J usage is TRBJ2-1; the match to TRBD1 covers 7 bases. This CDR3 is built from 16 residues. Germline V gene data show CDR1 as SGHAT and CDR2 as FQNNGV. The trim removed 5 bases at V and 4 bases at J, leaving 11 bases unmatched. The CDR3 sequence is CASSTTGTVVYNEQFF. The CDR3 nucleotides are TGTGCCAGCAGCACCACCGGGACAGTAGTATACAATGAGCAGTTCTTC. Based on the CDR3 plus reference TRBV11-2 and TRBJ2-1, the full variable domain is EAGVAQSPRYKIIEKRQSVAFWCNPISGHATLYWYQQILGQGPKLLIQFQNNGVVDDSQLPKDRFSAERLKGVDSTLKIQPAKLEDSAVYLCASSTTGTVVYNEQFFGPGTRLTVL.

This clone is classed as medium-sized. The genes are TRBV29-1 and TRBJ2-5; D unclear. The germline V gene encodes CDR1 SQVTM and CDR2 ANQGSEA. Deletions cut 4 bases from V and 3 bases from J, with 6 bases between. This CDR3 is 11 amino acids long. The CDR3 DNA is TGCAGCGTTGCCTGGAAAGAGACCCAGTACTTC. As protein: CSVAWKETQYF.

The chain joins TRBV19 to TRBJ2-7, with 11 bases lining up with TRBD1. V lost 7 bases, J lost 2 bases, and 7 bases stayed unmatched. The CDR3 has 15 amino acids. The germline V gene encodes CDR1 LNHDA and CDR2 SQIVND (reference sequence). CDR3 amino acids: CASTGGTGGTYEQYF. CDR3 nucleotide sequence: TGTGCCAGTACCGGGGGGACAGGGGGGACCTACGAGCAGTACTTC. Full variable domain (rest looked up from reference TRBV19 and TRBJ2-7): DGGITQSPKYLFRKEGQNVTLSCEQNLNHDAMYWYRQDPGQGLRLIYYSQIVNDFQKGDIAEGYSVSREKKESFPLTVTSAQKNPTAFYLCASTGGTGGTYEQYFGPGTRLTVT.

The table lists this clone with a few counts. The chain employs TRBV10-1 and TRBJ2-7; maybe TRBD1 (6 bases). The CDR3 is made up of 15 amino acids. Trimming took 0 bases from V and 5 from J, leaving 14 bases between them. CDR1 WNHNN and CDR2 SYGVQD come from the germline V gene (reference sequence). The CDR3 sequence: CASSESETGADEQYF. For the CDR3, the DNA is TGCGCCAGCAGTGAGTCCGAGACAGGAGCGGACGAGCAGTACTTC.